Listed below are T cell receptor beta chains from one sample, sequenced in a study of T cell changes during pregnancy in multiple sclerosis. Assay: immunoSEQ multiplex PCR; the TCRdb copy retains only in-frame clones and omits some. The repertoire holds about 30,000 clones, with 90% as singletons. Sequencing used CD8+ T cells from peripheral blood mononuclear cells, obtained in the second trimester of pregnancy. These receptors all stem from a female donor with multiple sclerosis, enrolled in a pregnancy study. The CDR3 runs from the conserved cysteine through the conserved F or W. D genes are given only for firm matches. Size values are once, few and many counts, or a class for expanded clones, and some rows have none.

d_call: .; clone_size: .; v_call: TRBV13; cdr3_length: 14; j_call: TRBJ2-5; cdr3_aa: CASSFHRVQETQYF; cdr3_nt: TGTGCCAGCAGCTTCCACAGGGTCCAAGAGACCCAGTACTTC
d_call: .; clone_size: .; v_call: TRBV19; cdr3_length: 14; j_call: TRBJ2-1; cdr3_aa: CASSPLTVLNEQFF; cdr3_nt: TGTGCCAGTAGTCCCCTCACGGTCCTCAATGAGCAGTTCTTC
d_call: TRBD1; clone_size: few; v_call: TRBV4-3; cdr3_length: 15; j_call: TRBJ1-1; cdr3_aa: CASSQLTGGNTEAFF; cdr3_nt: TGCGCCAGCAGCCAGCTGACAGGGGGAAACACTGAAGCTTTCTTT
d_call: .; clone_size: .; v_call: TRBV27; cdr3_length: 15; j_call: TRBJ2-7; cdr3_aa: CASRSAGSSSYEQYF; cdr3_nt: TGTGCCAGCAGGTCCGCGGGGTCCTCCTCCTACGAGCAGTACTTC
d_call: .; clone_size: .; v_call: TRBV2; cdr3_length: 18; j_call: TRBJ1-4; cdr3_aa: CASSEALQRLGVDEKLFF; cdr3_nt: TGTGCCAGCAGTGAAGCGCTTCAACGTCTTGGAGTCGATGAAAAACTGTTTTTT
d_call: .; clone_size: once; v_call: TRBV30; cdr3_length: 12; j_call: TRBJ2-7; cdr3_aa: CAWARGHYEQYF; cdr3_nt: TGTGCCTGGGCCAGGGGCCACTACGAGCAGTACTTC
d_call: TRBD2; clone_size: .; v_call: TRBV7-2; cdr3_length: 14; j_call: TRBJ2-7; cdr3_aa: CASNPTSNSYEQYF; cdr3_nt: TGTGCCAGCAACCCGACTAGCAACTCCTACGAGCAGTACTTC
d_call: TRBD2; clone_size: .; v_call: TRBV4-1; cdr3_length: 16; j_call: TRBJ2-7; cdr3_aa: CASSQDRLAETYEQYF; cdr3_nt: TGCGCCAGCAGCCAAGATAGGCTAGCGGAGACCTACGAGCAGTACTTC
d_call: TRBD2; clone_size: once; v_call: TRBV19; cdr3_length: 16; j_call: TRBJ2-1; cdr3_aa: CASSPRTGLASNEQFF; cdr3_nt: TGTGCCAGTAGTCCTCGAACCGGACTAGCGAGCAATGAGCAGTTCTTC
d_call: TRBD1; clone_size: .; v_call: TRBV10-3; cdr3_length: 15; j_call: TRBJ2-7; cdr3_aa: CAIRVYVTGSYEQYF; cdr3_nt: TGTGCCATCAGGGTTTACGTGACAGGGTCCTACGAGCAGTACTTC
d_call: .; clone_size: .; v_call: TRBV7-9; cdr3_length: 17; j_call: TRBJ2-2; cdr3_aa: CASSPLFGRRWIGELFF; cdr3_nt: TGTGCCAGCAGCCCCCTCTTTGGGAGGAGGTGGATCGGGGAGCTGTTTTTT
d_call: .; clone_size: .; v_call: TRBV6-1; cdr3_length: 15; j_call: TRBJ2-7; cdr3_aa: CASSAERDSSYEQYF; cdr3_nt: TGTGCCAGCAGTGCAGAGAGAGACAGCTCCTACGAGCAGTACTTC
d_call: TRBD2; clone_size: .; v_call: TRBV29-1; cdr3_length: 16; j_call: TRBJ2-1; cdr3_aa: CSFSGTSGPSYNEQFF; cdr3_nt: TGCAGCTTCTCGGGGACTAGCGGACCCTCCTACAATGAGCAGTTCTTC
d_call: .; clone_size: once; v_call: TRBV6-6; cdr3_length: 10; j_call: TRBJ1-6; cdr3_aa: CASSTGVLHF; cdr3_nt: TGTGCCAGCAGTACAGGTGTCCTCCACTTT
d_call: TRBD2; clone_size: .; v_call: TRBV19; cdr3_length: 14; j_call: TRBJ2-1; cdr3_aa: CASTTSGSNNEQFF; cdr3_nt: TGTGCCAGTACCACTAGCGGGTCTAACAATGAGCAGTTCTTC
d_call: .; clone_size: .; v_call: TRBV9; cdr3_length: 15; j_call: TRBJ2-7; cdr3_aa: CASSPEGDIPLEQYF; cdr3_nt: TGTGCCAGCAGCCCCGAAGGGGACATACCATTGGAGCAGTACTTC
d_call: .; clone_size: .; v_call: TRBV2; cdr3_length: 13; j_call: TRBJ2-7; cdr3_aa: CASSEGEVYEQYF; cdr3_nt: TGTGCCAGCAGTGAAGGAGAGGTCTACGAGCAGTACTTC
d_call: TRBD2; clone_size: .; v_call: TRBV6-1; cdr3_length: 15; j_call: TRBJ2-7; cdr3_aa: CASSGREGYGDEQYF; cdr3_nt: TGTGCCAGCAGTGGACGGGAGGGGTATGGCGACGAGCAGTACTTC
d_call: .; clone_size: .; v_call: TRBV27; cdr3_length: 14; j_call: TRBJ2-3; cdr3_aa: CASKSGGSTDTQYF; cdr3_nt: TGTGCCAGCAAATCAGGGGGGAGCACAGATACGCAGTATTTT
d_call: .; clone_size: .; v_call: TRBV10-3; cdr3_length: 12; j_call: TRBJ1-2; cdr3_aa: CAISVPPGGYTF; cdr3_nt: TGTGCCATCAGTGTTCCCCCCGGGGGCTACACCTTC
d_call: .; clone_size: .; v_call: TRBV19; cdr3_length: 12; j_call: TRBJ1-1; cdr3_aa: CASSRGNTEAFF; cdr3_nt: TGTGCCAGTTCGCGAGGGAACACTGAAGCTTTCTTT
d_call: .; clone_size: .; v_call: TRBV4-3; cdr3_length: 17; j_call: TRBJ1-5; cdr3_aa: CASSQDGPGLSNQPQHF; cdr3_nt: TGCGCCAGCAGCCAAGACGGCCCTGGGCTGAGCAATCAGCCCCAGCATTTT
d_call: TRBD1; clone_size: few; v_call: TRBV28; cdr3_length: 14; j_call: TRBJ2-7; cdr3_aa: CASIGTGRSHEQYF; cdr3_nt: TGTGCCAGCATCGGGACAGGGAGAAGCCACGAGCAGTACTTC
d_call: .; clone_size: .; v_call: TRBV5-5; cdr3_length: 14; j_call: TRBJ2-7; cdr3_aa: CASSLGTPTYEQYF; cdr3_nt: TGTGCCAGCAGCTTGGGGACACCGACCTACGAGCAGTACTTC
d_call: TRBD2; clone_size: .; v_call: TRBV7-9; cdr3_length: 13; j_call: TRBJ2-7; cdr3_aa: CASSRTSTDEQYF; cdr3_nt: TGTGCCAGCAGCCGGACTAGCACGGACGAGCAGTACTTC
d_call: .; clone_size: .; v_call: TRBV7-9; cdr3_length: 18; j_call: TRBJ2-1; cdr3_aa: CASSSHGTRGLHDNEQFF; cdr3_nt: TGTGCCAGCAGCTCTCACGGGACGAGGGGGTTACATGACAATGAGCAGTTCTTC
d_call: TRBD1; clone_size: .; v_call: TRBV27; cdr3_length: 14; j_call: TRBJ1-5; cdr3_aa: CASTGTGSNQPQHF; cdr3_nt: TGTGCCAGCACCGGGACAGGGAGCAATCAGCCCCAGCATTTT
d_call: .; clone_size: .; v_call: TRBV7-9; cdr3_length: 15; j_call: TRBJ2-7; cdr3_aa: CASSLALATSYEQYF; cdr3_nt: TGTGCCAGCAGCTTAGCGCTGGCCACCTCCTACGAGCAGTACTTC
d_call: TRBD1; clone_size: once; v_call: TRBV4-1; cdr3_length: 16; j_call: TRBJ2-3; cdr3_aa: CASSQYGQGSTDTQYF; cdr3_nt: TGCGCCAGCAGCCAATATGGACAGGGCAGCACAGATACGCAGTATTTT
d_call: .; clone_size: .; v_call: TRBV28; cdr3_length: 15; j_call: TRBJ1-4; cdr3_aa: CASAQEGGTNEKLFF; cdr3_nt: TGTGCCAGCGCCCAGGAGGGGGGGACTAATGAAAAACTGTTTTTT
d_call: .; clone_size: .; v_call: TRBV10-3; cdr3_length: 20; j_call: TRBJ1-2; cdr3_aa: CAISESLAWVPSSGIYGYTF; cdr3_nt: TGTGCCATCAGTGAGTCCCTGGCCTGGGTCCCGTCGTCGGGTATCTATGGCTACACCTTC
d_call: TRBD2; clone_size: .; v_call: TRBV6-1; cdr3_length: 15; j_call: TRBJ2-7; cdr3_aa: CASSSDSGSHYEQYF; cdr3_nt: TGTGCCAGCAGCTCAGACAGCGGGAGTCACTACGAGCAGTACTTC
d_call: .; clone_size: .; v_call: TRBV9; cdr3_length: 13; j_call: TRBJ1-1; cdr3_aa: CASSVARSTEAFF; cdr3_nt: TGTGCCAGCAGCGTAGCTAGGTCCACTGAAGCTTTCTTT